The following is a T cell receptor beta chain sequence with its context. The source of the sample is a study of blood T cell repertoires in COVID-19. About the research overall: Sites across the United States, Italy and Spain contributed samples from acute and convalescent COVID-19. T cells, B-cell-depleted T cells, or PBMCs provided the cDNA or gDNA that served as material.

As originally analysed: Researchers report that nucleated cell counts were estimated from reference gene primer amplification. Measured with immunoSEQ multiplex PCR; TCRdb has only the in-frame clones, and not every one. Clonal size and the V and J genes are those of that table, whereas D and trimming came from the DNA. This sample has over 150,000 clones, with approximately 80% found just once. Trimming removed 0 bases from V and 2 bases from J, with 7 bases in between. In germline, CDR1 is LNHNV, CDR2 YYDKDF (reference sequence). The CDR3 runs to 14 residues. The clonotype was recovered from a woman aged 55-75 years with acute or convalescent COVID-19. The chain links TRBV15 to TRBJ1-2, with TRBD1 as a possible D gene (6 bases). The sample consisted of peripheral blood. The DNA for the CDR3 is TGTGCCACCAGCAGAGATCAGGGGAACTATGGCTACACCTTC. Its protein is CATSRDQGNYGYTF.